The table lists the clone carrying this T cell receptor (beta chain) with a count of one. Its target is not known. V was pared by 0 bases and J by 5 bases, with 26 bases between. CDR3 length: 19 residues. The germline gives CDR1 MNHEY, CDR2 SMNVEV (reference sequence). Clones were sequenced by immunoSEQ multiplex PCR, and TCRdb holds only the in-frame ones, with some missing. This sample has roughly 120,000 clones, with 70% to 90% found just once. These data belong to a study of T cell responses to AZD1222 COVID-19 vaccine. Study results and limitations: Among vaccine-associated CD4 TCRs, coverage spanned spike, with dominance at 160-218 and 743-854. Donors were chiefly white British, with a greater number of females, and clonal diversity was perhaps underestimated. Once two AZD1222 doses were given, Spike-specific TCR breadth and depth went up.

The sequence came from an adult in good health. The chain couples TRBV27 to TRBJ2-7, with D tentatively TRBD1 or TRBD2 (5 bases each). This material consisted of peripheral blood, taken on day 0 of MenACWY control vaccination. Here the CDR3 DNA reads TGTGCCAGCAGTTTATCGCCTCCGGGGACGCGAACGGCCCGCAACGAGCAGTACTTC. Amino acid sequence: CASSLSPPGTRTARNEQYF.